A single sample gave rise to the 23 T cell receptor beta chains below, sequenced in a study of response to subunit inactivated influenza vaccine (dated by TCRdb to about 2018). Library generation was performed with RT-PCR. The sample was run on an Illumina HiSeq 2500. TCRdb ran its own pipeline on the public reads, namely fastp trimming at Q25 and MiXCR clone calling, and kept in-frame beta chains. For every CDR3 protein sequence, its rows merge into one entry that carries the most common genes and DNA. This sample is represented by some 800,000 distinct CDR3 sequences; 21% of them were singletons. About 10% of the sample lies in the top ten. The source was PBMCs from blood, collected roughly 5 days after vaccination. Every receptor here comes from a man aged 50-59 years who received an inactivated influenza vaccine. Donor details come from another sample of the same person, matched by shared clones.

This clonotype appeared once. J is TRBJ1-1 and V is TRBV6-5, with TRBD1 matching over 7 bases. Looked up from germline, CDR1 is MNHEY and CDR2 is SVGAGI. The CDR3 length is 14 residues. V gave up 2 bases and J gave up 4 bases; unmatched junction bases: 4. CDR3 sequence (DNA): TGTGCCAGCAGTTACCTGCAGGGGGGCACTGAAGCTTTCTTT. This sequence encodes CASSYLQGGTEAFF.

This clonotype was observed many times. The V and J genes are TRBV3-1 and TRBJ2-2, with D possibly matching TRBD1 (5 bases). This CDR3 spans 13 amino acids. V was cut by 3 bases and J by 7 bases, with 9 bases left in between. The germline CDR1 and CDR2 sequences are LGHDT and YNNKEL (reference sequence). The CDR3 sequence: CASSQQGIGELFF. CDR3 sequence (DNA): TGTGCCAGCAGCCAGCAGGGAATCGGGGAGCTGTTTTTT.

This chain links TRBV15 with TRBJ2-2; D is unclear. CDR3 size: 15 residues. V was trimmed by 1 base and J by 0 bases, leaving 6 bases between them. Germline V gene data show CDR1 as LNHNV and CDR2 as YYDKDF (reference sequence). The CDR3 DNA reads as TGTGCCACCAGCAGAGGCAGAACGAACACCGGGGAGCTGTTTTTT. This sequence encodes CATSRGRTNTGELFF.

The V gene is TRBV20-1, the J gene TRBJ2-7; TRBD1 aligns across 9 bases. The CDR3 consists of 13 residues. The germline gives CDR1 DFQATT, CDR2 SNEGSKA (reference sequence). Germline trimming cut 4 bases from V and 3 bases from J; bases unmatched to any gene: 4. CDR3 in amino acids: CSANRDRVYEQYF. CDR3 in DNA: TGCAGTGCTAACCGGGACAGGGTCTACGAGCAGTACTTC.

A few counts support this clonotype. The chain recombines TRBV6-2 or TRBV6-3 with TRBJ2-3, with D perhaps being TRBD1 or TRBD2 (5 bases each). This CDR3 is built from 16 residues. Per the germline V gene, CDR1 is MNHEY and CDR2 is SVGEGT. The V end was cut by 2 bases, the J end by 4 bases, with 16 bases between. CDR3 in DNA: TGTGCCAGCAGTTACCTAGGGCCCTCGGGGCCAGATACGCAGTATTTT. It translates to CASSYLGPSGPDTQYF.

This clonotype was seen a single time. The rearrangement uses TRBV9 and TRBJ1-1; TRBD1 agrees at 9 bases. This CDR3 has 15 residues. The germline CDR1 and CDR2 sequences are SGDLS and YYNGEE. Losses at the gene ends were 4 bases for V and 6 bases for J; bases not matched to a gene: 10. CDR3: CASSLKGQGFAEAFF. CDR3 DNA sequence: TGTGCCAGCAGCCTAAAGGGACAGGGATTCGCTGAAGCTTTCTTT.

The chain has TRBV6-2 or TRBV6-3 and TRBJ2-7; D might be TRBD2 (5 bases). Germline V gene lookup returns CDR1 MNHEY and CDR2 SVGEGT. V gave up 0 bases and J gave up 1 base, with 16 bases separating them. The CDR3 totals 17 residues. CDR3 region: CASSYSISEKQSYEQYF. The CDR3, as DNA: TGTGCCAGCAGTTACTCGATTAGCGAGAAACAGTCCTACGAGCAGTACTTC.

This chain connects TRBV29-1 to TRBJ2-2; the D gene is possibly TRBD1 (6 bases). Germline CDR1 is SQVTM and CDR2 is ANQGSEA. The CDR3 spans 13 residues. Trimming took off 4 bases at V and 7 bases at J, with 13 bases between the two ends. CDR3 sequence: CSVGEGVGGELFF. CDR3 sequence (DNA): TGCAGCGTTGGAGAGGGGGTTGGCGGGGAGCTGTTTTTT.

This clonotype was counted between two and nine times. The chain combines TRBV28 with TRBJ2-1; 10 nucleotides match TRBD2. V gave up 5 bases and J gave up 3 bases; unmatched junction bases: 7. The CDR3 extends over 16 amino acids. The germline gives CDR1 MDHEN, CDR2 SYDVKM. Here the CDR3 DNA reads TGTGCCAGCAGTCCCAGACAGCGGGGGGGCTACAATGAGCAGTTCTTC. Protein sequence: CASSPRQRGGYNEQFF.

V usage is TRBV20-1 and J usage is TRBJ2-1, with no clear D. Per the germline V gene, CDR1 is DFQATT and CDR2 is SNEGSKA (reference sequence). This CDR3 contains 10 residues. The V end lost 3 bases, the J end lost 10 bases, and 7 bases lay between the germline ends. The CDR3 sequence: CSASFPEQFF. The CDR3 DNA sequence: TGCAGTGCTAGTTTTCCCGAGCAGTTCTTC.

The V call is TRBV20-1, the J call TRBJ2-3, with D perhaps TRBD2 (5 bases). The V and J ends lost 4 bases and 3 bases respectively, with 14 bases between them. This CDR3 contains 14 residues. Per germline, CDR1 DFQATT and CDR2 SNEGSKA (reference sequence). DNA for the CDR3: TGCAGTGCTACCCTCGGGCTAGCTACAGATACGCAGTATTTT. This translates into CSATLGLATDTQYF.

This chain uses TRBV7-2 with TRBJ2-7; no firm D call. The length of the CDR3 is 13 residues. V lost 2 bases to trimming and J lost 6 bases, with 11 bases between them. Per the germline V gene, CDR1 is SGHTA and CDR2 is FQGNSA. CDR3 loop: CASSLLVWFEQYF. For the CDR3, the DNA is TGTGCCAGCAGCTTACTCGTGTGGTTCGAGCAGTACTTC.

This clonotype was counted a few times. The genes are TRBV5-1 and TRBJ2-3, with D hard to call. The CDR3 totals 14 residues. V gave up 0 bases and J gave up 4 bases, with 9 bases separating them. Germline values: CDR1 SGHRS, CDR2 YFSETQ. CDR3 DNA sequence: TGCGCCAGCAGCTTGGGACGACACCCAGATACGCAGTATTTT. Translating it yields CASSLGRHPDTQYF.

V and J are TRBV15 and TRBJ2-1; 9 positions match TRBD2. Looked up from germline, CDR1 is LNHNV and CDR2 is YYDKDF (reference sequence). J gave up 6 bases and V 0 bases, and 6 bases lay outside the gene matches. This CDR3 region has 16 residues. For the CDR3, the DNA is TGTGCCACCAGCAGAGACCTAGCGGGACTGGGCAATGAGCAGTTCTTC. It specifies CATSRDLAGLGNEQFF.

This clonotype was counted a few times. This chain joins TRBV4-3 and TRBJ2-1; 10 bases align to TRBD2. J gave up 3 bases and V 0 bases, and 14 bases lay outside the gene matches. The CDR3 loop spans 20 amino acids. Germline V gene lookup returns CDR1 LGHNA and CDR2 YSLEER. The CDR3: CASSQDGGLAGVGLYNEQFF. The CDR3 nucleotides read TGCGCCAGCAGCCAAGATGGTGGCCTAGCGGGAGTTGGTCTCTACAATGAGCAGTTCTTC.

This clonotype has more than one count but fewer than ten. The chain couples TRBV28 to TRBJ2-3; a possible D gene is TRBD1 (6 bases). Germline assignment: CDR1 MDHEN and CDR2 SYDVKM. The CDR3 runs 16 residues. Trimming left V 3 bases short and J 2 bases short, with 15 bases between. The CDR3 is CASSFFGTTATDTQYF. CDR3 sequence (DNA): TGTGCCAGCAGTTTTTTTGGGACAACTGCCACAGATACGCAGTATTTT.

In this sample, this clonotype turned up a few times. The rearrangement links TRBV9 to TRBJ2-7; 11 positions match TRBD1. Germline CDR1 reads SGDLS; CDR2 reads YYNGEE. The length of the CDR3 is 15 residues. V lost 3 bases and J lost 2; bases outside the gene matches: 4. Written as DNA, the CDR3 is TGTGCCAGCAGCGCAGGGGGACAGGGGGCCTACGAGCAGTACTTC. Translated: CASSAGGQGAYEQYF. Looking up the rest from reference TRBV9 and TRBJ2-7 gives the full variable domain: DSGVTQTPKHLITATGQRVTLRCSPRSGDLSVYWYQQSLDQGLQFLIQYYNGEERAKGNILERFSAQQFPDLHSELNLSSLELGDSALYFCASSAGGQGAYEQYFGPGTRLTVT.

This sequence joins TRBV7-6 and TRBJ2-1; TRBD1 matches 9 bases. The CDR3 sequence is 12 residues long. J gave up 15 bases and V 3 bases, and 6 bases lay outside the gene matches. Germline V gene sequence: CDR1 SGHVS, CDR2 FNYEAQ. This CDR3 reads CASSFTQGALFF. DNA of the CDR3: TGTGCCAGCAGCTTCACACAGGGGGCCCTGTTCTTC.

This clonotype was detected a few times. The gene calls are TRBV20-1 and TRBJ1-1; 8 nucleotides agree with TRBD1. The CDR3 length is 13 residues. Per germline, CDR1 DFQATT and CDR2 SNEGSKA (reference sequence). The J segment lost 4 bases and the V segment lost 6 bases, leaving 7 bases of the junction unmatched. This CDR3 is CSALRGPGTEAFF. The CDR3 nucleotides read TGCAGTGCCCTCAGGGGGCCGGGCACTGAAGCTTTCTTT.

In its sample, this clonotype was seen a few times. This chain uses TRBV19 with TRBJ1-1, with D hard to call. The germline gives CDR1 LNHDA, CDR2 SQIVND (reference sequence). Trimming shortened V by 3 bases and J by 3 bases, and 8 bases separated the two germline ends. This CDR3 is 13 amino acids long. CDR3 region: CASSMSSDTEAFF. DNA of the CDR3: TGTGCCAGTAGTATGTCTTCGGACACTGAAGCTTTCTTT.

In its sample, this clonotype was seen a few times. The chain is built from TRBV7-3 and TRBJ2-2; D is possibly TRBD2 (7 bases). Germline CDR1 and CDR2: SGHTA and FQGTGA. With 4 bases removed from V and 3 bases from J, the gap between germline ends came to 15 bases. This CDR3 has 16 amino acids. The CDR3 DNA follows: TGTGCCAGCAGCTCATGGGGGGGCTCTCACACCGGGGAGCTGTTTTTT. As protein: CASSSWGGSHTGELFF.

This clonotype was recorded a few times. The genes are TRBV24-1 and TRBJ2-5, with 8 bases lining up with TRBD1. Germline trimming cut 7 bases from V and 4 bases from J; bases unmatched to any gene: 7. Germline V CDR1 and CDR2: KGHDR, SFDVKD. The CDR3 is 14 amino acids. The CDR3 coding sequence is TGTGCCACCAGAGGTGCAGGGGGCTCAGAGACCCAGTACTTC. Amino acids: CATRGAGGSETQYF.

The gene calls are TRBV20-1 and TRBJ2-5, with a weak D call TRBD2 (5 bases). Trimming took 0 bases from V and 5 from J, leaving 13 bases between them. CDR3 length: 14 residues. Germline lookup yields CDR1 DFQATT and CDR2 SNEGSKA (reference sequence). The CDR3 DNA reads TGCAGTGCTAGAGATAAACGGGGTGTGGAGACCCAGTACTTC. Protein: CSARDKRGVETQYF.